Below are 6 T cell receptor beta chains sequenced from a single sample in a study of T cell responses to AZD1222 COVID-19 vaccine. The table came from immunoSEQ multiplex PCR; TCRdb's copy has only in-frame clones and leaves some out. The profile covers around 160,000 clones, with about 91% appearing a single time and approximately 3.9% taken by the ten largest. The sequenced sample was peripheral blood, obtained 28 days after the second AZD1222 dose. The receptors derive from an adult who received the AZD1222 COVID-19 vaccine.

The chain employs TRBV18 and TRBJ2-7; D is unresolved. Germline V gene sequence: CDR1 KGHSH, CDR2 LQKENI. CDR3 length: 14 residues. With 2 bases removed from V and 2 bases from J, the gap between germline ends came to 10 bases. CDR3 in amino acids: CASSPVGPTYEQYF. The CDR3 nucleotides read TGTGCCAGCTCACCAGTAGGGCCTACCTACGAGCAGTACTTC. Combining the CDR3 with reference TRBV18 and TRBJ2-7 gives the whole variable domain NAGVMQNPRHLVRRRGQEARLRCSPMKGHSHVYWYRQLPEEGLKFMVYLQKENIIDESGMPKERFSAEFPKEGPSILRIQQVVRGDSAAYFCASSPVGPTYEQYFGPGTRLTVT.

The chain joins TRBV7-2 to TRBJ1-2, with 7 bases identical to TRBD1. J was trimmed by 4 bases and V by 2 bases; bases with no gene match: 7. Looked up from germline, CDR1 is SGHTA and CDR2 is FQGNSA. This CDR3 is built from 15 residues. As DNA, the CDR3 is TGTGCCAGCAGCTTACATCCGACAGGGAGCTATGGCTACACCTTC. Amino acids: CASSLHPTGSYGYTF.

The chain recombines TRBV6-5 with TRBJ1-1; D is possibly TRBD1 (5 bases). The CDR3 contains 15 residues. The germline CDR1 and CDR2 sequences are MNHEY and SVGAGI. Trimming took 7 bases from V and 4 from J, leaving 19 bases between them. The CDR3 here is CASTRGRSRGTEAFF. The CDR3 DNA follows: TGTGCCAGCACGAGAGGACGTTCAAGGGGCACTGAAGCTTTCTTT.

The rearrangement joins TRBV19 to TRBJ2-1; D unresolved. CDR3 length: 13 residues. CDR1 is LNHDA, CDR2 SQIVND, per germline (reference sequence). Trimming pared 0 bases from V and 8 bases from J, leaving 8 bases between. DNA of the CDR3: TGTGCCAGTAGTATAGATCGAGGTGATGAGCAGTTCTTC. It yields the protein CASSIDRGDEQFF.

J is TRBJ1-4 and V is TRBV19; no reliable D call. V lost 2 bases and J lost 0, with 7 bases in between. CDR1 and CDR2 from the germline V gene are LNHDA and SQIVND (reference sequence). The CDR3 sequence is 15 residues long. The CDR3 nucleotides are TGTGCCAGTAGTATATTTGCAGCAACTAATGAAAAACTGTTTTTT. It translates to CASSIFAATNEKLFF.

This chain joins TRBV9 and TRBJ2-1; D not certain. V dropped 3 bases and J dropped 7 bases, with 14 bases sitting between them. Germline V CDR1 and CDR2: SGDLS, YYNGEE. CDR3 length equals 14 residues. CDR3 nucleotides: TGTGCCAGCAGCGACCCTATTGTAGATAATGAGCAGTTCTTC. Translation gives CASSDPIVDNEQFF.